These 20 T cell receptor beta chains originate from one sample sequenced in a study of cytomegalovirus exposure and HLA in healthy donors. Assay: immunoSEQ multiplex PCR; the TCRdb copy retains only in-frame clones and omits some. In the table there are some 200,000 clones, around 90% of which are singletons. The specimen sequenced was PBMCs. These TCRs come from a woman aged 18-30 years in good health and CMV-seronegative.

The chain carries TRBV14 and TRBJ2-7, with D possibly being TRBD1 (6 bases). Germline CDR1 is SGHDN and CDR2 is FVKESK. Trimming removed 2 bases from V and 5 bases from J, with 13 bases in between. This CDR3 is 14 amino acids long. CDR3 sequence reads: CASSQLDRTHEQYF. The DNA of the CDR3 is TGTGCCAGCAGCCAATTAGACAGGACCCACGAGCAGTACTTC.

V and J are TRBV6-1 and TRBJ2-7, with D possibly being TRBD2 (5 bases). Looked up from germline, CDR1 is MNHNS and CDR2 is SASEGT. V lost 0 bases, J lost 9 bases, and 12 bases lay in between. This CDR3 is 13 amino acids long. The CDR3 reads CASSEATPGWQYF. CDR3 sequence (DNA): TGTGCCAGCAGTGAAGCGACGCCGGGGTGGCAGTACTTC.

V usage is TRBV19 and J usage is TRBJ2-2; 8 bases fit TRBD1. V lost 7 bases, J lost 2 bases, and 3 bases stayed unmatched. Germline V gives CDR1 LNHDA, CDR2 SQIVND (reference sequence). The CDR3 is made up of 14 amino acids. The CDR3 region is CASTGTGNTGELFF. In nucleotides, the CDR3 is TGTGCCAGTACGGGGACAGGTAACACCGGGGAGCTGTTTTTT.

This chain joins TRBV28 and TRBJ2-7, with D uncertain. Per the germline V gene, CDR1 is MDHEN and CDR2 is SYDVKM. The CDR3 has 13 amino acids. Trimming pared 11 bases from V and 0 bases from J, leaving 14 bases between. This CDR3 reads CAGSARPSYEQYF. In nucleotides, the CDR3 is TGTGCCGGCTCGGCGAGGCCCTCCTACGAGCAGTACTTC.

The gene calls are TRBV6-1 and TRBJ2-7, with 12 positions matching TRBD2. CDR1 and CDR2 (germline): MNHNS, SASEGT. The CDR3 spans 15 residues. V trimming: 4 bases; J trimming: 4 bases; junction bases outside the gene matches: 5. CDR3 nucleotides: TGTGCCAGCAGTGTTGAGACTAGCGGGAGTTACGAGCAGTACTTC. Encoded protein: CASSVETSGSYEQYF.

The chain employs TRBV15 and TRBJ2-7; 8 nucleotides match TRBD2. CDR3 length equals 14 residues. Unmatched junction bases numbered 8, after V lost 10 bases and J lost 0 bases. The V gene's germline CDR1 is LNHNV and CDR2 YYDKDF (reference sequence). The CDR3 DNA follows: TGTGCCAGGGGATTAGCGGGGAGCTCCTACGAGCAGTACTTC. Amino acids: CARGLAGSSYEQYF.

The V and J genes are TRBV28 and TRBJ2-4, with D uncertain. Germline values: CDR1 MDHEN, CDR2 SYDVKM. Trimming shortened V by 5 bases and J by 9 bases, and 17 bases separated the two germline ends. The CDR3 sequence is 14 residues long. CDR3 coding DNA: TGTGCCAGCAGTACTGGTTGGGCCCTCAGCATTCAGTACTTC. It encodes CASSTGWALSIQYF.

The chain has TRBV7-3 and TRBJ2-3; tentative D call: TRBD1 (5 bases). Germline V gene data show CDR1 as SGHTA and CDR2 as FQGTGA. The CDR3 runs 16 residues. V lost 4 bases, J lost 1 base, and 15 bases lay in between. This CDR3 reads CASSSPRLGGTDTQYF. In nucleotides, the CDR3 is TGTGCCAGCAGCTCCCCGCGTCTAGGGGGCACAGATACGCAGTATTTT.

The chain links TRBV28 to TRBJ1-2; 7 bases are shared with TRBD1. The V and J ends lost 5 bases and 3 bases, in that order; junction bases with no gene match: 9. This CDR3 is 15 amino acids long. Looked up from germline, CDR1 is MDHEN and CDR2 is SYDVKM. In nucleotides, the CDR3 is TGTGCCAGCAGTCAGGGGGGCCAGGGTGACTATGGCTACACCTTC. Translation: CASSQGGQGDYGYTF.

This chain connects TRBV18 to TRBJ2-7; 14 nucleotides match TRBD2. This CDR3 has 17 amino acids. CDR1 KGHSH and CDR2 LQKENI come from the germline V gene. V lost 0 bases and J lost 3; bases outside the gene matches: 4. CDR3: CASSPPQGTSGSYEQYF. The CDR3 DNA follows: TGTGCCAGCTCACCACCTCAGGGGACTAGCGGGAGCTACGAGCAGTACTTC.

The genes are TRBV30 and TRBJ2-7, with 9 bases identical to TRBD1. Germline CDR1 is GTSNPN and CDR2 is SVGIG (reference sequence). The CDR3 spans 15 residues. Losses at the gene ends were 4 bases for V and 4 bases for J; bases not matched to a gene: 11. As DNA, the CDR3 is TGTGCCTGGACCCCCGGGACAGGGTTCCGTTACGAGCAGTACTTC. It codes for CAWTPGTGFRYEQYF. Full variable domain (outside the CDR3, taken from reference TRBV30 and TRBJ2-7): SQTIHQWPATLVQPVGSPLSLECTVEGTSNPNLYWYRQAAGRGLQLLFYSVGIGQISSEVPQNLSASRPQDRQFILSSKKLLLSDSGFYLCAWTPGTGFRYEQYFGPGTRLTVT.

This chain uses TRBV27 with TRBJ1-2; weak D call: TRBD1 (5 bases). CDR1 is MNHEY, CDR2 SMNVEV, per germline (reference sequence). The CDR3 totals 13 residues. Trimming removed 5 bases at V and 4 bases at J, with 11 bases between. The CDR3 reads CASSGGKFYGYTF. The CDR3 nucleotides are TGTGCCAGCAGTGGGGGGAAGTTCTATGGCTACACCTTC.

The table lists this clone with a count of one. J is TRBJ2-2 and V is TRBV7-6; no firm D call. Germline values: CDR1 SGHVS, CDR2 FNYEAQ. The CDR3 contains 14 residues. V lost 3 bases and J 3 bases, leaving 8 bases between the germline ends. The CDR3 nucleotides are TGTGCCAGCAGCTTCAGTTTGGACACCGGGGAGCTGTTTTTT. This gives the protein CASSFSLDTGELFF.

This clone was found a few times. The J gene is TRBJ1-5, the V gene TRBV5-5; 9 bases map to TRBD1. Per the germline V gene, CDR1 is SGHKS and CDR2 is YYEKEE (reference sequence). J was trimmed by 9 bases and V by 4 bases; bases with no gene match: 11. There are 15 residues in the CDR3. CDR3 coding DNA: TGTGCCAGCAGCGAAGGGACAGGGCTCCTCGCGCCCCAGCATTTT. The encoded protein is CASSEGTGLLAPQHF.

V usage is TRBV12-5 and J usage is TRBJ1-1; TRBD1 matches 8 bases. Unmatched junction bases numbered 5, after V lost 1 base and J lost 1 base. This CDR3 is 16 amino acids long. Germline CDR1 LGHNT, CDR2 FRNRAP. CDR3 in DNA: TGTGCTAGTGGTTTGGCCAGGGGGACAGGGAACACTGAAGCTTTCTTT. Translating it yields CASGLARGTGNTEAFF.

CDR3 DNA sequence: TGTGCCAGCTCACTAGCGGGAGGGTACAATGAGCAGTTCTTC. Translation gives CASSLAGGYNEQFF. The chain links TRBV19 to TRBJ2-1; 13 positions agree with TRBD2. Trimming took 9 bases from V and 4 from J; bases not matched to a gene: 3. Germline CDR1 reads LNHDA; CDR2 reads SQIVND (reference sequence). CDR3 size: 14 residues.

The chain combines TRBV5-1 with TRBJ1-2; D is perhaps TRBD1 (6 bases). The germline V gene has CDR1 SGHRS and CDR2 YFSETQ. The CDR3 has 13 amino acids. With 3 bases removed from V and 6 bases from J, the gap between germline ends came to 12 bases. The CDR3 reads CASSWTEEDGYTF. CDR3 in DNA: TGCGCCAGCAGCTGGACAGAGGAGGATGGCTACACCTTC.

The chain carries TRBV27 and TRBJ2-4; possibly TRBD2 for D (6 bases). Germline V CDR1 and CDR2: MNHEY, SMNVEV (reference sequence). With 8 bases removed from V and 7 bases from J, the gap between germline ends came to 12 bases. There are 12 residues in the CDR3. CDR3 bases: TGTGCCAGCTTGGGACTTGGGAACATTCAGTACTTC. Protein sequence: CASLGLGNIQYF.

The sample holds one count of this clone. This rearrangement joins TRBV25-1 to TRBJ1-3; D call uncertain. Looked up from germline, CDR1 is MGHDK and CDR2 is SYGVNS. This CDR3 comprises 13 residues. V lost 6 bases, J lost 4 bases, and 10 bases lay in between. The CDR3 nucleotides are TGTGCCAGCAGCTTCTCTCAGGGAAACACCATATATTTT. Protein: CASSFSQGNTIYF.

The V gene is TRBV11-2, the J gene TRBJ2-5; 7 nucleotides match TRBD1. With V trimmed by 5 bases and J by 3 bases, 6 bases remained unmatched. There are 14 residues in the CDR3. The V gene's germline CDR1 is SGHAT and CDR2 FQNNGV. The CDR3: CASSPGTAKETQYF. The CDR3 DNA sequence: TGTGCCAGCAGCCCTGGGACAGCGAAAGAGACCCAGTACTTC.